This T cell receptor beta chain was observed in a study of blood T cell repertoires in COVID-19. On the study more broadly: Samples representing acute and convalescent COVID-19 were sourced from the United States, Italy and Spain. The analysed material was cDNA or gDNA that came from T cells, B-cell-depleted T cells, or PBMCs.

Generated by immunoSEQ multiplex PCR, the TCRdb table keeps only in-frame clones and is missing some. The sample includes over 200,000 clones, around 90% of them seen just once. Sequencing was carried out using peripheral blood. The TCR sequence derives from a man aged 55 to 69 who had recovered from COVID-19.

The CDR3 DNA sequence: TGTGCCAGTAGTTGGAGAGCGGAAGAGACCCAGTACTTC. Protein: CASSWRAEETQYF. J is TRBJ2-5 and V is TRBV19; possibly TRBD2 for D (5 bases). Trimming shortened V by 5 bases and J by 3 bases, and 10 bases separated the two germline ends. Germline V gene lookup returns CDR1 LNHDA and CDR2 SQIVND (reference sequence). The CDR3 consists of 13 residues.